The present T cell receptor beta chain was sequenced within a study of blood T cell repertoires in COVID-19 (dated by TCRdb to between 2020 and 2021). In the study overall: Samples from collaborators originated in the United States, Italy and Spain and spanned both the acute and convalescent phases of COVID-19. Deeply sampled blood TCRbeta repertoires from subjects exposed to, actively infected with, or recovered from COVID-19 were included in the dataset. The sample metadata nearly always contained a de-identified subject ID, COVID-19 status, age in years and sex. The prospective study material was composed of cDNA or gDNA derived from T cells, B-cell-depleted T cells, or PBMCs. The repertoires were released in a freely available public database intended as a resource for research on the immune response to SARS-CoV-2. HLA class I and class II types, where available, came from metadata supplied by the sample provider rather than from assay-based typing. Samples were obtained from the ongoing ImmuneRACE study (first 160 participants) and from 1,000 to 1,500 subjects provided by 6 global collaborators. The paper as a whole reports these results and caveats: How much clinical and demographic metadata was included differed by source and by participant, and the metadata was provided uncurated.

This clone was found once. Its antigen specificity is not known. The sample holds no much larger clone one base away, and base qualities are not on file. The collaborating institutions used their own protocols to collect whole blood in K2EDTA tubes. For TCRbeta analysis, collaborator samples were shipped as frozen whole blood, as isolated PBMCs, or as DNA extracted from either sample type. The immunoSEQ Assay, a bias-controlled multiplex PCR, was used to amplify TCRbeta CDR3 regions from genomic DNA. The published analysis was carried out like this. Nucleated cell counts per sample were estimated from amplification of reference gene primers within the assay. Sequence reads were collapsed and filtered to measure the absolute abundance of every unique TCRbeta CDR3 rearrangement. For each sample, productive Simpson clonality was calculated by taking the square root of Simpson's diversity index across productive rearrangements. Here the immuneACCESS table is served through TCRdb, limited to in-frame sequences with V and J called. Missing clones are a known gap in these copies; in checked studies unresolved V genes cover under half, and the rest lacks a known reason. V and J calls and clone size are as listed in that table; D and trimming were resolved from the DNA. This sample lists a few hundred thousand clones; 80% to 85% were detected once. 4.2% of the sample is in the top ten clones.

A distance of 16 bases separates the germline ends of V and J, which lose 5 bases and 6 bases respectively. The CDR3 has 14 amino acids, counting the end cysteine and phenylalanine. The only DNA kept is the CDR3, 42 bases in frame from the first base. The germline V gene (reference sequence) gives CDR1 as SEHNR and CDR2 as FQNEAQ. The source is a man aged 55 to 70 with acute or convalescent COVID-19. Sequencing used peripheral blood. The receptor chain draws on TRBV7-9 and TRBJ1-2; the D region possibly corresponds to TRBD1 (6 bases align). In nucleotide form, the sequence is TGTGCCAGCAGCGCGAATGCCAGGGGAAATGGCTACACCTTC. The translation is CASSANARGNGYTF. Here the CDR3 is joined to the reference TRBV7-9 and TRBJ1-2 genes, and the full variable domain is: DTGVSQNPRHKITKRGQNVTFRCDPISEHNRLYWYRQTLGQGPEFLTYFQNEAQLEKSRLLSDRFSAERPKGSFSTLEIQRTEQGDSAMYLCASSANARGNGYTFGSGTRLTVV.